The rows below give T cell receptor beta chains drawn from one sample of a study of technical replicates of blood from several donors. TCRdb's table, derived via immunoSEQ multiplex PCR, lists solely in-frame clones and lacks some. Of around 70,000 clones listed, roughly 94% were seen once; the top ten hold about 0.4%. Sequences were obtained from T cells isolated from PBMCs. Every receptor here comes from a human donor in good health. Each CDR3 is given with its conserved first and last residue. Fields, in order: clone size, V gene, CDR3 protein. The size of a clone is reported for some rows only, either as once, few or many, or as a class for expanded clones.

NA,TRBV5-1,CASSLRLASTDTQYF
NA,TRBV6-5,CASSRGVRNTEAFF
NA,TRBV6-5,CASSERDNEKLFF
NA,TRBV30,CAGWTVGREVLF
NA,TRBV7-9,CASSRYRDTNPNEQFF
NA,TRBV5-8,CASSVIRGNQPQHF
NA,TRBV7-9,CASRIMTGGYTIYF
NA,TRBV7-3,CASSVGQGNTIYF
NA,TRBV4-1,CASSQVGAGQPQHF
NA,TRBV18,CASSQRLAGGTGELFF
NA,TRBV28,CASSSGPADPLQETQYF
NA,TRBV7-9,CASSSTGNTEAFF
NA,TRBV27,CASSPSGSLSYEQYF
NA,TRBV11-2,CASGHSFYEQYF
NA,TRBV4-1,CASGTSKSEQYF
NA,TRBV9,CASSFPGVEQFF
NA,TRBV5-4,CASSLSKGATNEKLFF
NA,TRBV13,CASSLRRGDEKLFF
NA,TRBV5-4,CASSLDGEGVNIYEQYF
NA,TRBV9,CASSVDPSRLNTEAFF
NA,TRBV5-8,CASSPGTGSNEQFF
NA,TRBV2,CASSYYNEQFF
once,TRBV5-1,CASSLGQGADNEQFF
NA,TRBV5-1,CASSLDISYSGNTIYF
NA,TRBV4-1,CASSRLAGGVDTQYF
once,TRBV30,CAWSWDRYSPLHF
once,TRBV7-8,CASSLEGVGRGSEKLFF
NA,TRBV10-3,CAISEGTNYGYTF
NA,TRBV11-2,CASSLVTSSYNEQFF
NA,TRBV7-3,CASSPHTGELFF
NA,TRBV19,CASNKLGVTGYTF
once,TRBV18,CASSPPTSGRAEQFF
NA,TRBV19,CASSKGRGLTGELFF
NA,TRBV19,CASSDSLAGIHEQYF
NA,TRBV27,CASSLFGRGETQYF
NA,TRBV4-3,CASSQETGGGADTQYF
NA,TRBV9,CASSPGTGGPNTF
NA,TRBV6-5,CASSYSLRSNYGYTF
once,TRBV2,CASSKGTGMGQPQHF
NA,TRBV7-2,CASGLPFPYTDTQYF
NA,TRBV27,CASSYLGNRGGEKLFF
NA,TRBV5-4,CASSLRGRNTGELFF
NA,TRBV13,CASSPWTENYGYTF
NA,TRBV4-1,CASSPVAGTGNTIYF
NA,TRBV27,CASSLGRDLKHGGELFF
NA,TRBV28,CARPELAGGPGVF
NA,TRBV6-5,CASRPGLGNYEQYF